These 13 T cell receptor beta chains were sequenced from one sample in a study of blood T cell repertoires in COVID-19 (dated by TCRdb to 2020 to 2022). To prepare the library, the immunoSEQ multiplex PCR assay was applied. The immuneACCESS repertoire file appears here via TCRdb, limited to in-frame rearrangements. These files lack a portion of the clones; in checked studies, under half of the deficit traces to unresolved V genes, and the cause of the others is not known. Across this sample there are some 250,000 clones, with around 81% seen only once. Of the sample, roughly 2% is held by the ten largest clones. The sample consisted of peripheral blood. These receptors were obtained from a man aged 25 to 40 who had recovered from COVID-19.

The chain carries TRBV5-1 and TRBJ2-1; 9 bases map to TRBD2. This CDR3 has 16 amino acids. Germline loops: CDR1 SGHRS, CDR2 YFSETQ. V lost 5 bases and J lost 3; bases outside the gene matches: 9. Here the CDR3 reads CASRQGSGGSYNEQFF. Written as DNA, the CDR3 is TGCGCCAGCAGGCAAGGGAGCGGGGGGAGCTACAATGAGCAGTTCTTC. Drawing the rest from reference TRBV5-1 and TRBJ2-1, the complete variable domain is KAGVTQTPRYLIKTRGQQVTLSCSPISGHRSVSWYQQTPGQGLQFLFEYFSETQRNKGNFPGRFSGRQFSNSRSEMNVSTLELGDSALYLCASRQGSGGSYNEQFFGPGTRLTVL.

V gene TRBV5-4 combines with J gene TRBJ2-1; tentatively, D is TRBD2 (6 bases). CDR3 length: 17 amino acids. The V gene's germline CDR1 is SGHNT and CDR2 YYREEE (reference sequence). Deletions cut 5 bases from V and 0 bases from J, with 18 bases between. CDR3 in amino acids: CASRPGAAGSSYNEQFF. CDR3 in DNA: TGTGCCAGCAGGCCCGGGGCCGCGGGGAGCTCCTACAATGAGCAGTTCTTC.

The J gene is TRBJ2-1, the V gene TRBV7-3; the match to TRBD2 covers 8 bases. Germline CDR1 is SGHTA and CDR2 is FQGTGA. The V and J ends lost 5 bases and 4 bases, in that order; junction bases with no gene match: 7. CDR3 length: 15 residues. The CDR3 bases are TGTGCCAGCAGCCGCAGCGGGGGACAATACAATGAGCAGTTCTTC. Its protein is CASSRSGGQYNEQFF.

This clone was counted only a few times. J is TRBJ1-5 and V is TRBV27; a possible D gene is TRBD1 (5 bases). CDR1 is MNHEY and CDR2 is SMNVEV in the germline V gene (reference sequence). This CDR3 has 13 residues. V lost 5 bases to trimming and J lost 9 bases, with 14 bases between them. The CDR3, as DNA: TGTGCCAGCAGTCCGTGGGGCAAATGGCCCCAGCATTTT. Translated, it gives CASSPWGKWPQHF.

The rearrangement uses TRBV18 and TRBJ1-6, with TRBD1 matching over 10 bases. Germline assignment: CDR1 KGHSH and CDR2 LQKENI. V was clipped by 3 bases and J by 10 bases; unmatched bases: 18. This CDR3 contains 19 residues. CDR3: CASSPRLNDGTGVRSPLHF. For the CDR3, the DNA is TGTGCCAGCTCACCCCGACTAAATGACGGGACAGGGGTTCGATCACCCCTCCACTTT.

The chain is built from TRBV10-3 and TRBJ1-1, with 10 bases matching TRBD1. CDR1 ENHRY and CDR2 SYGVKD come from the germline V gene. J lost 6 bases, V lost 2 bases, and 6 bases had no gene match. The CDR3 is made up of 15 amino acids. CDR3 protein: CAISEKGQGWAEAFF. The CDR3 DNA follows: TGTGCCATCAGTGAGAAGGGACAGGGGTGGGCTGAAGCTTTCTTT.

V is TRBV9 and J is TRBJ1-2; 8 bases line up with TRBD1. Per germline, CDR1 SGDLS and CDR2 YYNGEE. CDR3 length equals 13 residues. V dropped 3 bases and J dropped 4; count of bases not matched to a gene: 2. The chain's CDR3 is CASSGTGGYGYTF. DNA of the CDR3: TGTGCCAGCAGCGGAACAGGGGGCTATGGCTACACCTTC. The full variable domain, its missing parts supplied by reference TRBV9 and TRBJ1-2, is DSGVTQTPKHLITATGQRVTLRCSPRSGDLSVYWYQQSLDQGLQFLIQYYNGEERAKGNILERFSAQQFPDLHSELNLSSLELGDSALYFCASSGTGGYGYTFGSGTRLTVV.

The chain has TRBV6-7 and TRBJ2-7, with TRBD2 matching 9 bases. TRBV6-7 is filed as an ORF, its function uncertain. The CDR3 has 16 residues. V was pared by 6 bases and J by 0 bases, with 9 bases of the junction left unmatched. The CDR3 spells CASRQRGALSSYEQYF. The CDR3 nucleotides are TGTGCCAGCAGGCAGCGGGGGGCCCTAAGCTCCTACGAGCAGTACTTC.

CDR3 in amino acids: CASSLKGLNTEAFF. As DNA, the CDR3 is TGTGCCAGCAGCTTAAAGGGGTTGAACACTGAAGCTTTCTTT. The chain carries TRBV7-8 and TRBJ1-1; the D gene is possibly TRBD1 (5 bases). In germline, CDR1 is SGHVS, CDR2 FQNEAQ. This CDR3 has 14 amino acids. With 2 bases removed from V and 0 bases from J, the gap between germline ends came to 7 bases.

The chain's CDR3 is CASSFSRVGQPQHF. The CDR3 nucleotides are TGTGCCAGCAGTTTTTCCAGGGTAGGTCAGCCCCAGCATTTT. The chain links TRBV27 to TRBJ1-5, with D possibly TRBD1 on 5 matching bases. Per germline, CDR1 MNHEY and CDR2 SMNVEV (reference sequence). The CDR3 consists of 14 residues. Trimming stripped 3 bases from V and 6 bases from J, with 12 bases between.

The chain has TRBV10-3 and TRBJ1-2; possibly TRBD1 for D (6 bases). V was shortened by 0 bases and J by 1 base, with 9 bases between the two germline ends. The CDR3 is 15 residues long. Per the germline V gene, CDR1 is ENHRY and CDR2 is SYGVKD. Here the CDR3 reads CAISESAGDNYGYTF. CDR3 sequence (DNA): TGTGCCATCAGTGAGTCGGCAGGGGATAACTATGGCTACACCTTC.

This chain connects TRBV19 to TRBJ2-5; tentatively, D is TRBD1 (7 bases). The length of the CDR3 is 12 residues. Trimming shortened V by 6 bases and J by 5 bases, and 10 bases separated the two germline ends. The V gene's germline CDR1 is LNHDA and CDR2 SQIVND (reference sequence). The chain's CDR3 is CASSPGGETQYF. In DNA, the CDR3 is TGTGCCAGTAGCCCAGGGGGGGAGACCCAGTACTTC.

The chain carries TRBV28 and TRBJ1-2, with 7 bases that match TRBD1. V was clipped by 6 bases and J by 5 bases; unmatched bases: 6. Germline V CDR1 and CDR2: MDHEN, SYDVKM. The CDR3 contains 13 residues. Here the CDR3 DNA reads TGTGCCAGCAGCACCCAGGGGGTATATGGCTACACCTTC. Amino acids: CASSTQGVYGYTF.